These 23 T cell receptor beta chains were sequenced from one sample in a study of beta chain features in type 1 diabetes. Expressed TCRB transcripts got sequenced, as all isolated RNA was reverse transcribed. The data were produced by immunoSEQ multiplex PCR, yet TCRdb's version contains in-frame clones alone and is incomplete. In the table there are 250,000 to 350,000 clones, 14% of which are singletons. Sequenced: central memory CD4+ T cells from blood. The receptors were gathered from a man between 25 and 39 years old in good health.

In this sample, this clone turned up a few times. V and J are TRBV7-9 and TRBJ1-1; no clear D gene. V lost 5 bases and J lost 0, with 13 bases in between. Per germline, CDR1 SEHNR and CDR2 FQNEAQ (reference sequence). The CDR3 has 15 residues. CDR3 amino acids: CASSPALAVNTEAFF. The CDR3 DNA sequence: TGTGCCAGCAGCCCCGCCTTAGCGGTGAACACTGAAGCTTTCTTT.

This clone was seen a handful of times. A clone one base away is much larger, so this may be a read error. The chain employs TRBV5-4 and TRBJ2-3; TRBD2 agrees at 12 bases. V was pared by 3 bases and J by 2 bases, with 4 bases of the junction left unmatched. Germline CDR1 and CDR2: SGHNT and YYREEE (reference sequence). This CDR3 spans 16 amino acids. CDR3 DNA sequence: TGTGCCAGCAGCTCCCGGACTAGCGGGAACACAGATACGCAGTATTTT. It yields the protein CASSSRTSGNTDTQYF. The full variable domain, with the rest looked up from reference TRBV5-4 and TRBJ2-3, is ETGVTQSPTHLIKTRGQQVTLRCSSQSGHNTVSWYQQALGQGPQFIFQYYREEENGRGNFPPRFSGLQFPNYSSELNVNALELDDSALYLCASSSRTSGNTDTQYFGPGTRLTVL.

The J gene is TRBJ2-2, the V gene TRBV4-3; 10 nucleotides agree with TRBD2. The CDR3 spans 17 residues. J gave up 6 bases and V 4 bases, and 11 bases lay outside the gene matches. The germline CDR1 and CDR2 sequences are LGHNA and YSLEER. This CDR3 reads CASSRGRAGGRSGELFF. CDR3 sequence (DNA): TGCGCCAGCAGCCGTGGAAGAGCGGGGGGGCGATCCGGGGAGCTGTTTTTT.

The chain uses TRBV5-4 and TRBJ1-2; D gene unclear. Germline V gene data show CDR1 as SGHNT and CDR2 as YYREEE (reference sequence). The CDR3 has 13 residues. Trimming left V 0 bases short and J 5 bases short, with 8 bases between. CDR3 DNA: TGTGCCAGCAGCTTGGCAGCCGGGTATGGCTACACCTTC. Encoded protein: CASSLAAGYGYTF.

The chain links TRBV10-3 to TRBJ2-7; 9 bases match TRBD1. V shed 5 bases, J shed 5 bases, and the junction held 10 bases outside the gene matches. CDR1 is ENHRY, CDR2 SYGVKD, per germline. CDR3 size: 15 residues. DNA for the CDR3: TGTGCCATCAGTAAACGACGGACAGGGGAGGACGAGCAGTACTTC. It codes for CAISKRRTGEDEQYF.

In its sample, this clone was seen a few times. The V call is TRBV7-8, the J call TRBJ2-2, with 8 bases identical to TRBD2. The germline V gene encodes CDR1 SGHVS and CDR2 FQNEAQ. The CDR3 is 14 amino acids. J was trimmed by 6 bases and V by 4 bases; bases with no gene match: 4. DNA of the CDR3: TGTGCCAGCAGCTCCCGGGGGGGGGCCGGGGAGCTGTTTTTT. As protein: CASSSRGGAGELFF.

This clone showed up just a few times. V is TRBV5-4 and J is TRBJ2-3, with 11 bases lining up with TRBD2. J was trimmed by 1 base and V by 2 bases; bases with no gene match: 6. The germline gives CDR1 SGHNT, CDR2 YYREEE (reference sequence). The CDR3 covers 17 residues. The CDR3 loop reads CASSFKLAGGGTDTQYF. For the CDR3, the DNA is TGTGCCAGCAGCTTTAAGCTAGCGGGAGGCGGCACAGATACGCAGTATTTT. The whole variable domain, remainder taken from reference TRBV5-4 and TRBJ2-3, is ETGVTQSPTHLIKTRGQQVTLRCSSQSGHNTVSWYQQALGQGPQFIFQYYREEENGRGNFPPRFSGLQFPNYSSELNVNALELDDSALYLCASSFKLAGGGTDTQYFGPGTRLTVL.

This clone was recorded a few times. V and J are TRBV11-1 and TRBJ1-5; TRBD1 might be the D (5 bases). The CDR3 covers 16 residues. Looked up from germline, CDR1 is SGHAT and CDR2 is FQDESV (reference sequence). Trimming took off 2 bases at V and 2 bases at J, with 13 bases between the two ends. The CDR3 region has the DNA TGTGCCAGCAGCTTAAACCAGGGTCTGGGCAATCAGCCCCAGCATTTT. It codes for CASSLNQGLGNQPQHF.

The chain employs TRBV9 and TRBJ2-7; the match to TRBD1 covers 7 bases. Germline V gene data show CDR1 as SGDLS and CDR2 as YYNGEE. V trimming: 0 bases; J trimming: 3 bases; junction bases outside the gene matches: 3. The CDR3 has 14 amino acids. The CDR3 spells CASSVGTGIYEQYF. For the CDR3, the DNA is TGTGCCAGCAGCGTAGGGACAGGAATCTACGAGCAGTACTTC.

To note about this clone: A much larger clone is a single base away; this may be a read error. The chain combines TRBV5-4 with TRBJ1-1, with 11 positions matching TRBD1. After removal of 3 bases from V and 8 bases from J, the junction contained 3 bases not matched to a gene. CDR1 SGHNT and CDR2 YYREEE come from the germline V gene (reference sequence). The CDR3 runs to 13 residues. The CDR3 DNA reads TGTGCCAGCAGCTGGGACAGGGGGACCGAAGCTTTCTTT. Protein: CASSWDRGTEAFF.

Ten or more counts support this clone. V usage is TRBV5-1 and J usage is TRBJ2-1; tentative D call: TRBD2 (6 bases). The CDR3 length is 13 residues. Germline V CDR1 and CDR2: SGHRS, YFSETQ. The V and J ends lost 1 base and 9 bases respectively, with 11 bases between them. CDR3 coding DNA: TGCGCCAGCAGCTTGAGAGTGGAGGGTGAGCAGTTCTTC. Its translation is CASSLRVEGEQFF.

The chain employs TRBV19 and TRBJ1-1; D is uncertain. CDR3 length equals 13 residues. Germline V gene sequence: CDR1 LNHDA, CDR2 SQIVND (reference sequence). Trimming removed 7 bases at V and 0 bases at J, with 9 bases between. The CDR3 is CASTGRLNTEAFF. In DNA, the CDR3 is TGTGCCAGTACGGGCAGGTTGAACACTGAAGCTTTCTTT.

This clone was recorded a few times. The rearrangement joins TRBV2 to TRBJ2-1; D gene unclear. Between the trimmed V and J ends, which lost 7 bases and 3 bases, there was a span of 4 bases. This CDR3 is 11 amino acids long. Germline assignment: CDR1 SNHLY and CDR2 FYNNEI. The CDR3 DNA reads TGTGCCAGCAATCTCTACAATGAGCAGTTCTTC. Translated, it gives CASNLYNEQFF.

Comments on this clone: Additional DNA sequences in this sample encode the identical CDR3. This chain links TRBV10-3 with TRBJ1-1, with TRBD1 as a possible D gene (6 bases). The V and J ends lost 6 bases and 1 base respectively, with 9 bases between them. Per the germline V gene, CDR1 is ENHRY and CDR2 is SYGVKD. The CDR3 totals 13 residues. The CDR3 here is CAIRRGSNTEAFF. In DNA form, the CDR3 reads TGTGCCATCAGGAGGGGGTCGAACACTGAAGCTTTCTTT.

Here the CDR3 DNA reads TGTGCCAGCAGCCTCCAGGGGGCGCGCGGCACTGAAGCTTTCTTT. Translated, it gives CASSLQGARGTEAFF. The V call is TRBV9, the J call TRBJ1-1; the match to TRBD1 covers 8 bases. The CDR3 totals 15 residues. The germline CDR1 and CDR2 sequences are SGDLS and YYNGEE. The V gene end was trimmed by 4 bases and the J gene end by 4 bases; junction bases not matched to a gene: 9.

This rearrangement joins TRBV9 to TRBJ2-7; 7 bases fit TRBD2. The V and J ends lost 3 bases and 5 bases, in that order; junction bases with no gene match: 5. This CDR3 comprises 13 residues. CDR1 is SGDLS, CDR2 YYNGEE, per germline. Here the CDR3 reads CASSAGGPDEQYF. The CDR3 coding sequence is TGTGCCAGCAGCGCGGGGGGACCGGACGAGCAGTACTTC.

This clone was counted between two and nine times. This chain's CDR3 is CASSPGHSGSQYF. Here the CDR3 DNA reads TGTGCCAGCAGCCCTGGACATAGTGGTTCCCAGTACTTC. This rearrangement joins TRBV7-9 to TRBJ2-5, with a tentative D call TRBD1 (5 bases). This CDR3 region has 13 residues. Germline V gene sequence: CDR1 SEHNR, CDR2 FQNEAQ (reference sequence). Trimming took off 5 bases at V and 9 bases at J, with 16 bases between the two ends.

In this sample, this clone turned up many times. The chain recombines TRBV6-5 with TRBJ1-2; D is possibly TRBD1 (5 bases). The CDR3 has 11 amino acids. V gave up 8 bases and J gave up 4 bases, with 8 bases separating them. Per germline, CDR1 MNHEY and CDR2 SVGAGI. The CDR3 protein is CASGTGYGYTF. CDR3 nucleotides: TGTGCCAGCGGAACAGGCTATGGCTACACCTTC.

The gene calls are TRBV11-2 and TRBJ1-5, with D unresolved. Germline CDR1 and CDR2: SGHAT and FQNNGV. The CDR3 extends over 13 amino acids. Between the trimmed V and J ends, which lost 8 bases and 4 bases, there was a span of 12 bases. The CDR3 DNA reads as TGTGCCAGCTCGACTGAAGGGAATCAGCCCCAGCATTTT. Amino acid sequence: CASSTEGNQPQHF.

Worth noting for this clone: A junction end diverges from the germline sequence, so it may reflect a read error. The chain couples TRBV5-5 to TRBJ2-6, with a tentative D call TRBD1 (6 bases). The CDR3 has 16 amino acids. The germline gives CDR1 SGHKS, CDR2 YYEKEE (reference sequence). The CDR3 DNA follows: TGCGCCAGCAGCCAAAGGGGGAGCTCTGGGGCCAACGTCCTGACTTTC. Its translation: CASSQRGSSGANVLTF.

This clone was seen only a few times. The rearrangement joins TRBV5-4 to TRBJ2-3; TRBD2 matches at 8 bases. CDR1 is SGHNT and CDR2 is YYREEE in the germline V gene (reference sequence). This CDR3 is 16 amino acids long. Trimming cost V 0 bases and J 0 bases; bases outside gene matches: 3. The DNA of the CDR3 is TGTGCCAGCAGCTTGGGACTAGCGACAAGCACAGATACGCAGTATTTT. Encoded protein: CASSLGLATSTDTQYF. The whole variable domain, remainder taken from reference TRBV5-4 and TRBJ2-3, is ETGVTQSPTHLIKTRGQQVTLRCSSQSGHNTVSWYQQALGQGPQFIFQYYREEENGRGNFPPRFSGLQFPNYSSELNVNALELDDSALYLCASSLGLATSTDTQYFGPGTRLTVL.

This clone was seen a few times. This chain connects TRBV7-6 to TRBJ1-4; D remains ambiguous. This CDR3 has 15 residues. Germline CDR1 and CDR2: SGHVS and FNYEAQ. V was pared by 5 bases and J by 7 bases, with 17 bases between. The CDR3 coding sequence is TGTGCCAGCAGCCGCAATCGAGGTGCGGGTGAAAAACTGTTTTTT. It encodes CASSRNRGAGEKLFF.

This rearrangement joins TRBV7-2 to TRBJ1-2; D remains ambiguous. The V end was cut by 1 base, the J end by 4 bases, with 7 bases between. The V gene's germline CDR1 is SGHTA and CDR2 FQGNSA. The CDR3 extends over 13 amino acids. The CDR3, as DNA: TGTGCCAGCAGCTTAGACACCATCTATGGCTACACCTTC. It is translated as CASSLDTIYGYTF.